The 4 T cell receptor beta chains given below trace back to one sample, sequenced in a study of blood T cells in healthy people across ages. A J-beta primer mix and a sample-barcoded 5' primer were used in a second PCR of roughly 6 to 11 cycles. TCRdb called the 5' RACE reads again in MiXCR, with one record for every CDR3 protein. Among about 1.6 million distinct CDR3 sequences, roughly 32% were seen once, and the ten largest hold about 11%. Sequenced material: blood. Source of these receptors: a woman aged 25-40 years in good health.

CDR3 nucleotides: TGTGCCAGTTGTGTTCTGGGGGAGACCCAGTACTTC. The encoded protein is CASCVLGETQYF. The V gene is TRBV19, the J gene TRBJ2-7; D not resolved. Gene TRBJ2-5 matches the end of the DNA better, so the J call may be wrong. The germline gives CDR1 LNHDA, CDR2 SQIVND (reference sequence). The CDR3 is made up of 12 amino acids.

Comments on this clonotype: An end of the junction does not agree with germline; a read error may underlie this. The chain couples TRBV12-3 or TRBV12-4 to TRBJ2-6; 7 bases are a match to TRBD1. CDR3 size: 17 residues. The CDR3 nucleotides are TGTGCCAGCAACTCGGGACAGCGCGCCTCTGGGGCCAACGTCCCGACTTTC. Its protein is CASNSGQRASGANVPTF.

The chain is built from TRBV3-1 and TRBJ1-5; 8 bases match TRBD1. V shed 4 bases and J 0 bases; nucleotides not matched to a gene: 5. This CDR3 is 16 amino acids long. The germline V gene has CDR1 LGHDT and CDR2 YNNKEL (reference sequence). The CDR3 bases are TGTGCCAGCAGCCTAGGGACAGGTAATAGCAATCAGCCCCAGCATTTT. Its translation: CASSLGTGNSNQPQHF.

Ten or more counts support this clonotype. The chain joins TRBV7-2 to TRBJ2-3; 11 nucleotides agree with TRBD2. This CDR3 comprises 18 residues. J gave up 0 bases and V 5 bases, and 10 bases lay outside the gene matches. The germline CDR1 and CDR2 sequences are SGHTA and FQGNSA. This chain's CDR3 is CASSILAGERLSTDTQYF. CDR3 DNA: TGTGCCAGCAGCATACTAGCGGGGGAGCGACTTAGCACAGATACGCAGTATTTT.